This entry describes one T cell receptor beta chain. This sample was taken from a study of blood T cell repertoires in COVID-19. The V segment lost 1 base and the J segment 3 bases; nucleotides outside the gene matches: 12. From germline, CDR1 is MGHDK and CDR2 SYGVNS. The CDR3 totals 18 residues. Original methodology: Counts of nucleated cells, estimated from reference gene primer amplification, were obtained. Produced via immunoSEQ multiplex PCR; TCRdb's table is partial and in-frame only. V and J calls and clone size follow that table, whereas D and trimming were derived from the DNA. Found here are about 120,000 clones, roughly 79% of them singletons; the top ten hold less than 11%.

Material for sequencing was peripheral blood. The sequence derives from a human donor in a cohort sampled during active COVID-19. This rearrangement joins TRBV25-1 to TRBJ1-1, with 9 bases lining up with TRBD1. CDR3 loop: CASSEWDREPTMDTEAFF. The CDR3 bases are TGTGCCAGCAGTGAATGGGACAGGGAGCCAACTATGGACACTGAAGCTTTCTTT.